A selection of T cell receptor beta chains follows, all from one sample in a study of T cell responses to AZD1222 COVID-19 vaccine. The data were produced by immunoSEQ multiplex PCR, yet TCRdb's version contains in-frame clones alone and is incomplete. The table records about 78,000 clones, around nine tenths of them present only once. This specimen consisted of peripheral blood, obtained 28 days after the second AZD1222 dose. All receptors derive from an adult who received the AZD1222 COVID-19 vaccine. Both conserved end residues are trimmed from each CDR3. The order of the fields is D gene, V gene, CDR3 length, J gene, CDR3 protein. D genes are given only for firm matches.

d_gene: NA
v_gene: TRBV5-1
len: 12
j_gene: TRBJ2-3
CDR3aa: ASSLVGDADTQY

d_gene: NA
v_gene: TRBV7-9
len: 11
j_gene: TRBJ2-3
CDR3aa: ASSLAGADTQY

d_gene: NA
v_gene: TRBV7-9
len: 11
j_gene: TRBJ2-7
CDR3aa: ASSLVSSYEQY

d_gene: NA
v_gene: TRBV7-9
len: 13
j_gene: TRBJ2-2
CDR3aa: ASSPRQGGDGELF

d_gene: NA
v_gene: TRBV19
len: 9
j_gene: TRBJ2-2
CDR3aa: ASSHRGELF

d_gene: TRBD2
v_gene: TRBV5-1
len: 15
j_gene: TRBJ2-3
CDR3aa: ASSLRTSGTSTDTQY

d_gene: NA
v_gene: TRBV7-2
len: 12
j_gene: TRBJ2-7
CDR3aa: ASSSGTWTGEQY

d_gene: NA
v_gene: TRBV7-3
len: 14
j_gene: TRBJ1-2
CDR3aa: ASSPYDRTFPYGYT

d_gene: NA
v_gene: TRBV10-3
len: 12
j_gene: TRBJ2-1
CDR3aa: ARPRRARGDEQF

d_gene: NA
v_gene: TRBV11-3
len: 12
j_gene: TRBJ2-7
CDR3aa: ASSPLATSYEQY

d_gene: TRBD1
v_gene: TRBV6-4
len: 10
j_gene: TRBJ1-1
CDR3aa: ASSPGQGEAF

d_gene: TRBD2
v_gene: TRBV7-3
len: 12
j_gene: TRBJ2-5
CDR3aa: ASSRLAGGETQY

d_gene: NA
v_gene: TRBV5-8
len: 13
j_gene: TRBJ1-2
CDR3aa: ASRTREPLNYGYT

d_gene: TRBD1
v_gene: TRBV6-5
len: 9
j_gene: TRBJ1-1
CDR3aa: ASNRGTEAF

d_gene: NA
v_gene: TRBV5-1
len: 14
j_gene: TRBJ2-6
CDR3aa: ASSLMGLSGANVLT

d_gene: NA
v_gene: TRBV5-1
len: 12
j_gene: TRBJ2-7
CDR3aa: ASSIRDGAYEQY

d_gene: NA
v_gene: TRBV5-5
len: 14
j_gene: TRBJ2-7
CDR3aa: ASSLTRASVEGEQY

d_gene: NA
v_gene: TRBV5-1
len: 12
j_gene: TRBJ1-1
CDR3aa: ASSLEGRGTEAF

d_gene: NA
v_gene: TRBV15
len: 11
j_gene: TRBJ2-3
CDR3aa: ATSRDLQYTQY

d_gene: TRBD1
v_gene: TRBV6-5
len: 13
j_gene: TRBJ2-7
CDR3aa: ASSYSKTGGGQQY

d_gene: TRBD1
v_gene: TRBV13
len: 15
j_gene: TRBJ1-1
CDR3aa: ASSFFPRTGVNTEAF

d_gene: TRBD2
v_gene: TRBV5-1
len: 13
j_gene: TRBJ2-5
CDR3aa: ASSLIAGEQETQY

d_gene: NA
v_gene: TRBV6-6
len: 12
j_gene: TRBJ1-1
CDR3aa: ASSPLFQGTEAF

d_gene: NA
v_gene: TRBV10-3
len: 11
j_gene: TRBJ2-1
CDR3aa: AISEGQNNEQF

d_gene: NA
v_gene: TRBV4-1
len: 13
j_gene: TRBJ2-7
CDR3aa: ASSQVGTRSYEQY

d_gene: TRBD1
v_gene: TRBV9
len: 11
j_gene: TRBJ2-7
CDR3aa: ASSPGQGYEQY

d_gene: NA
v_gene: TRBV2
len: 14
j_gene: TRBJ1-5
CDR3aa: ASSEAASRGDQPQH

d_gene: NA
v_gene: TRBV4-2
len: 10
j_gene: TRBJ2-7
CDR3aa: ASSQDRGEQY

d_gene: NA
v_gene: TRBV11-3
len: 11
j_gene: TRBJ1-1
CDR3aa: ASSLWANTEAF

d_gene: TRBD1
v_gene: TRBV10-1
len: 13
j_gene: TRBJ2-1
CDR3aa: ASSERDRENNEQF

d_gene: NA
v_gene: TRBV30
len: 11
j_gene: TRBJ2-5
CDR3aa: AWGSMGIETQY

d_gene: NA
v_gene: TRBV7-9
len: 10
j_gene: TRBJ1-2
CDR3aa: ASSSGYYGYT

d_gene: NA
v_gene: TRBV24-1
len: 12
j_gene: TRBJ1-5
CDR3aa: ATSDLSRDQPQH

d_gene: NA
v_gene: TRBV6-5
len: 12
j_gene: TRBJ1-1
CDR3aa: ASSYSLGVEKAF

d_gene: NA
v_gene: TRBV20-1
len: 11
j_gene: TRBJ1-5
CDR3aa: SASRQPDQPQH